These 19 T cell receptor beta chains share one sample of origin, sequenced in a study of T cells in women clearing cervical HPV infection. Libraries were prepared by immunoSEQ multiplex PCR; TCRdb keeps only in-frame clonotypes and omits some of them. This table lists some 30,000 clones. Sequencing was done on a sample of blood buffy coat. Source of these receptors: a woman aged 18 to 69 with a cervical HPV16 infection that either progressed to CIN3+ or cleared (not recorded which).

Notes on this clone: The CDR3 goes on 3 residues after the read ends, and that part is filled in from the germline J gene. The V call is TRBV7-2, the J call TRBJ2-7, with D possibly being TRBD1 (6 bases). Germline V gene sequence: CDR1 SGHTA, CDR2 FQGNSA. This CDR3 is built from 13 residues. Trimming stripped 5 bases from V and 4 bases from J, with 12 bases between. CDR3 residues: CASSNIQGYEQYF. CDR3 bases read: TGTGCCAGCAGCAATATACAGGGTTACGAG.

Worth noting for this clone: Read sequence stops 3 residues before the CDR3 end, and the germline J gene provides the missing end. The chain is built from TRBV10-3 and TRBJ1-1, with 8 bases aligning to TRBD1. Losses at the gene ends were 4 bases for V and 1 base for J; bases not matched to a gene: 2. The CDR3 consists of 14 residues. Germline CDR1 ENHRY, CDR2 SYGVKD. The CDR3 protein is CAISGQGTNTEAFF. CDR3 bases read: TGTGCCATCAGTGGACAGGGGACGAACACTGAA.

Note on this clone: The read stops 3 residues short of the end of the CDR3; the missing end is completed from the germline J gene. The rearrangement uses TRBV10-1 and TRBJ1-2, with TRBD1 identical over 12 bases. There are 14 residues in the CDR3. V was clipped by 6 bases and J by 6 bases; unmatched bases: 5. Germline assignment: CDR1 WNHNN and CDR2 SYGVQD (reference sequence). CDR3 DNA (partial): TGCGCCAGCAGGGGGACAGGGGGCGTGAATGGC. It codes for CASRGTGGVNG. The full-length CDR3 reads as CASRGTGGVNGYTF.

As regards this clone: The read finishes 3 residues shy of the CDR3 end, and the germline J gene is used to complete it. The rearrangement joins TRBV30 to TRBJ1-5; TRBD1 might be the D (5 bases). The CDR3 loop spans 12 amino acids. V lost 7 bases and J lost 1, with 8 bases in between. Germline V gene data show CDR1 as GTSNPN and CDR2 as SVGIG (reference sequence). The sequenced part of the CDR3 DNA is TGTGCCTACCGACAGAGCAATCAGCCC. The encoded protein is CAYRQSNQP. The complete CDR3 sequence is CAYRQSNQPQHF.

To note about this clone: The read halts 3 residues ahead of the CDR3 end, with the missing end drawn from the germline J gene. This sequence joins TRBV6-4 and TRBJ2-2, with 10 bases aligning to TRBD2. The germline gives CDR1 MRHNA, CDR2 SNTAGT. This CDR3 is built from 17 residues. The V gene end was trimmed by 2 bases and the J gene end by 2 bases; junction bases not matched to a gene: 5. CDR3 DNA, as far as it was read: TGTGCCAGCAGTGACACATCTAGCGGGGGAAACACCGGGGAG. Encoded protein: CASSDTSSGGNTGE. The full-length CDR3 reads as CASSDTSSGGNTGELFF.

Comment on this clone: The read stops 3 residues short of the end of the CDR3; the missing end is completed from the germline J gene. The rearrangement joins TRBV20-1 to TRBJ1-1, with D uncertain. This CDR3 is built from 16 residues. CDR1 is DFQATT and CDR2 is SNEGSKA in the germline V gene (reference sequence). The V and J ends lost 0 bases and 5 bases respectively, with 19 bases between them. The CDR3 loop reads CSARDQRRGRGTEAFF. The part of the CDR3 DNA that was read is TGCAGTGCTAGAGATCAACGGCGAGGTCGGGGAACTGAA.

As concerns this clone: The read finishes 3 residues shy of the CDR3 end, and the germline J gene is used to complete it. The chain employs TRBV28 and TRBJ2-3; the D is unclear. CDR1 is MDHEN and CDR2 is SYDVKM in the germline V gene. The CDR3 covers 17 residues. V lost 1 base and J lost 4, with 18 bases in between. The covered CDR3 bases are TGTGCCAGCAGTTTATTCCCCAAGGGCTCCGGAGCAGATACG. Protein: CASSLFPKGSGADT. The full-length CDR3 reads as CASSLFPKGSGADTQYF.

Turning to this clone: The read falls 3 residues short of the CDR3 end, and the missing part is taken from the germline J gene. The V and J genes are TRBV4-1 and TRBJ1-5; D remains unclear. In germline, CDR1 is MGHRA, CDR2 YSYEKL. This CDR3 region has 14 residues. V was shortened by 1 base and J by 6 bases, with 10 bases between the two germline ends. CDR3 DNA (partial): TGCGCCAGCAGCCAAGTCTCGGGTGGTCAGCCC. This sequence encodes CASSQVSGGQP. The CDR3 reads in full as CASSQVSGGQPQHF.

Worth noting for this clone: Read data end 3 residues before the CDR3 end; the end is taken from the germline J gene. V usage is TRBV7-6 and J usage is TRBJ2-2; 15 nucleotides match TRBD2. V was clipped by 4 bases and J by 1 base; unmatched bases: 4. CDR3 size: 18 residues. Germline V gives CDR1 SGHVS, CDR2 FNYEAQ. CDR3: CASSSRTSGGGNTGELFF. The part of the CDR3 DNA that was read is TGTGCCAGCAGCTCCAGGACTAGCGGGGGGGGGAACACCGGGGAG. Full variable domain (outside the CDR3, taken from reference TRBV7-6 and TRBJ2-2): GAGVSQSPRYKVTKRGQDVALRCDPISGHVSLYWYRQALGQGPEFLTYFNYEAQQDKSGLPNDRFSAERPEGSISTLTIQRTEQRDSAMYRCASSSRTSGGGNTGELFFGEGSRLTVL.

A remark on this clone: From the germline J gene comes the end of the CDR3, since the read stops 3 residues before it. V usage is TRBV20-1 and J usage is TRBJ2-5; TRBD2 agrees at 8 bases. Unmatched junction bases numbered 6, after V lost 1 base and J lost 5 bases. The CDR3 consists of 14 residues. The V gene's germline CDR1 is DFQATT and CDR2 SNEGSKA (reference sequence). The sequenced part of the CDR3 DNA is TGCAGTGCTAGAGCCGAGCGGGAGTGGGAGACC. This gives the protein CSARAEREWET. The full CDR3 is CSARAEREWETQYF.

Concerning this clone: The read is 3 residues too short to cover the CDR3 end, so that end is filled in from the germline J gene. The chain joins TRBV3-1 (or the pseudogene TRBV3-2) to TRBJ2-6; 7 bases align to TRBD1. This CDR3 has 19 amino acids. V shed 3 bases and J 0 bases; nucleotides not matched to a gene: 11. CDR1 and CDR2 (germline): LGHDT, YNNKEL (reference sequence). The CDR3 here is CASSQIWGQLSSGANVLTF. The part of the CDR3 DNA that was read is TGTGCCAGCAGCCAGATATGGGGACAGCTAAGCTCTGGGGCCAACGTC.

About this clone: Read coverage stops 3 residues before the CDR3 terminus; the germline J gene supplies the remainder. V and J are TRBV18 and TRBJ1-2; D is perhaps TRBD1 (5 bases). Per germline, CDR1 KGHSH and CDR2 LQKENI. This CDR3 contains 14 residues. Trimming removed 2 bases from V and 2 bases from J, with 9 bases in between. The part of the CDR3 DNA that was read is TGTGCCAGCTCACCAACGACAGAAAACTATGGC. It is translated as CASSPTTENYG. The complete CDR3 sequence is CASSPTTENYGYTF.

Details on this clone: The read terminates 3 residues before the CDR3 end, so the remaining end is supplied by the germline J gene. V and J are TRBV18 and TRBJ2-1; a possible D gene is TRBD2 (6 bases). The CDR3 covers 19 residues. Trimming cost V 3 bases and J 5 bases, with 26 bases left between them. CDR1 KGHSH and CDR2 LQKENI come from the germline V gene. The CDR3 loop reads CASSPIIGGVQVINNEQFF. CDR3 DNA (partial): TGTGCCAGCTCACCTATTATTGGCGGGGTTCAGGTTATCAACAATGAG.

Regarding this clone: The read ends 3 residues shy of where the CDR3 ends; the end is completed using the germline J gene. This chain joins TRBV10-2 and TRBJ1-3; possible D gene TRBD1, 6 bases. Germline V gene sequence: CDR1 WSHSY, CDR2 SAAADI. The CDR3 runs 17 residues. Trimming took 6 bases from V and 0 from J, leaving 18 bases between them. The CDR3 DNA, read in part, is TGCGCCAGCAGCCTCAACCAGGGGCCGTTCTCTGGAAACACC. Translation: CASSLNQGPFSGNT. The full-length CDR3 reads as CASSLNQGPFSGNTIYF.

About this clone: The CDR3 end is not reached by the read, which stops 3 residues before it; the germline J gene fills it in. The chain has TRBV7-2 and TRBJ1-2; 8 bases align to TRBD1. The CDR3 spans 15 residues. CDR1 is SGHTA, CDR2 FQGNSA, per germline. Trimming took 1 base from V and 6 from J; bases not matched to a gene: 7. The CDR3 protein is CASSLGPQGANGYTF. The DNA read from the CDR3 is TGTGCCAGCAGCTTAGGCCCGCAGGGGGCGAATGGC.

Regarding this clone: The missing CDR3 end, 3 residues past where the read stops, is filled in from the germline J gene. In the same sample, other DNA sequences code for this CDR3. The rearrangement joins TRBV7-2 to TRBJ1-3; no firm D call. V lost 5 bases to trimming and J lost 2 bases, with 10 bases between them. Per germline, CDR1 SGHTA and CDR2 FQGNSA. The CDR3 extends over 14 amino acids. Incomplete CDR3 DNA: TGTGCCAGCAGCCCGGGTCAAGCTGGAAACACC. Residues: CASSPGQAGNT. The CDR3 as a whole reads CASSPGQAGNTIYF.

To note about this clone: The CDR3 end is not reached by the read, which stops 3 residues before it; the germline J gene fills it in. The gene calls are TRBV20-1 and TRBJ1-6; D not resolved. The CDR3 contains 17 residues. Trimming left V 0 bases short and J 2 bases short, with 14 bases between. Germline values: CDR1 DFQATT, CDR2 SNEGSKA (reference sequence). Here the CDR3 reads CSARDIGRGPYNSPLHF. CDR3 bases read: TGCAGTGCTAGAGATATTGGCCGCGGCCCCTATAATTCACCC.

A remark on this clone: The read ends 3 residues before the CDR3 terminus; that terminus is restored from the germline J gene. The chain links TRBV23-1 to TRBJ2-7; 7 bases are shared with TRBD1. TRBV23-1 belongs to the ORF category, with a function that is uncertain. The length of the CDR3 is 17 residues. Trimming cost V 2 bases and J 0 bases; bases outside gene matches: 10. Partial CDR3 DNA: TGCGCCAGCAGTCAAGAAGGACAGGCCCGTTACTCCTACGAG. Translated, it gives CASSQEGQARYSYE. The CDR3 as a whole reads CASSQEGQARYSYEQYF.

Points on this clone: The read ends 3 residues before the CDR3 terminus; that terminus is restored from the germline J gene. This chain connects TRBV7-2 to TRBJ2-3, with D tentatively TRBD1 (6 bases). Looked up from germline, CDR1 is SGHTA and CDR2 is FQGNSA. This CDR3 region has 15 residues. V gave up 6 bases and J gave up 0 bases, with 13 bases separating them. The CDR3 reads CASRSMGQSTDTQYF. The sequenced CDR3 bases are TGTGCCAGCAGATCCATGGGACAAAGCACAGATACG.